The 17 T cell receptor beta chains given below trace back to one sample, sequenced in a study of shared clonotypes between healthy human individuals. Repertoires were generated with immunoSEQ multiplex PCR, while TCRdb's copy carries only in-frame clones and drops some. The sample includes approximately 1.4 million clones, 95% to 99% of them seen just once. What was sequenced was naive CD4+ T cells sorted from blood. Subset in this sample: CD45RA+ positively selected. The receptors shown here come from a man younger than 40 in good health.

The J gene is TRBJ2-1, the V gene TRBV29-1, with TRBD2 matching 7 bases. This CDR3 spans 15 amino acids. The V gene's germline CDR1 is SQVTM and CDR2 ANQGSEA. V lost 7 bases, J lost 4 bases, and 13 bases stayed unmatched. For the CDR3, the DNA is TGCAGCGGGGCCCGGCTAGCGGAGTTATACAATGAGCAGTTCTTC. Amino acid sequence: CSGARLAELYNEQFF.

This chain uses TRBV5-1 with TRBJ2-5; the match to TRBD1 covers 8 bases. V lost 2 bases to trimming and J lost 5 bases; unmatched junction nucleotides: 5. CDR3 length: 14 residues. The V gene's germline CDR1 is SGHRS and CDR2 YFSETQ. The CDR3 DNA reads TGCGCCAGCAGCTTTCAGGGGGCGGTTGAGACCCAGTACTTC. Protein: CASSFQGAVETQYF.

Only one count was recorded for this clone. The chain carries TRBV7-3 and TRBJ1-2; the D gene is possibly TRBD1 (6 bases). V was pared by 3 bases and J by 5 bases, with 22 bases between. This CDR3 has 17 residues. The V gene's germline CDR1 is SGHTA and CDR2 FQGTGA. CDR3 region: CASSLGGTGTSRYGYTF. DNA of the CDR3: TGTGCCAGCAGCTTGGGGGGAACAGGGACCTCGAGGTATGGCTACACCTTC.

This sequence joins TRBV2 and TRBJ2-1; 8 bases match TRBD2. J gave up 4 bases and V 6 bases, and 2 bases lay outside the gene matches. CDR1 SNHLY and CDR2 FYNNEI come from the germline V gene. There are 13 residues in the CDR3. CDR3 in amino acids: CASRLAAYNEQFF. As DNA, the CDR3 is TGTGCCAGCAGACTAGCGGCTTACAATGAGCAGTTCTTC.

The gene calls are TRBV30 and TRBJ2-7, with TRBD1 matching 8 bases. Germline V gives CDR1 GTSNPN, CDR2 SVGIG (reference sequence). The CDR3 has 14 amino acids. After removal of 0 bases from V and 3 bases from J, the junction contained 4 bases not matched to a gene. CDR3 bases: TGTGCCTGGAGTGTACCCGACAGGGGCTACGAGCAGTACTTC. Its protein is CAWSVPDRGYEQYF.

This clone was detected only once. The chain uses TRBV18 and TRBJ2-7; D is ambiguous. This CDR3 spans 13 amino acids. CDR1 KGHSH and CDR2 LQKENI come from the germline V gene. The germline V and J ends were trimmed by 1 base and 4 bases, with 8 bases remaining between them. The CDR3 DNA sequence: TGTGCCAGCTCACCACAGCTTCTGTACGAGCAGTACTTC. Its translation: CASSPQLLYEQYF.

This chain links TRBV2 with TRBJ2-6; 9 bases line up with TRBD2. The V and J ends lost 6 bases and 0 bases, in that order; junction bases with no gene match: 18. The CDR3 has 21 residues. Germline loops: CDR1 SNHLY, CDR2 FYNNEI. The CDR3 DNA follows: TGTGCCAGCAGCGAGGCCCTGACAGGGACTAGCTTTTTCTCTGGGGCCAACGTCCTGACTTTC. The encoded protein is CASSEALTGTSFFSGANVLTF. The full variable domain, with the rest looked up from reference TRBV2 and TRBJ2-6, is EPEVTQTPSHQVTQMGQEVILRCVPISNHLYFYWYRQILGQKVEFLVSFYNNEISEKSEIFDDQFSVERPDGSNFTLKIRSTKLEDSAMYFCASSEALTGTSFFSGANVLTFGAGSRLTVL.

This chain joins TRBV7-2 and TRBJ2-7; 11 positions match TRBD2. V dropped 0 bases and J dropped 3; count of bases not matched to a gene: 4. Germline loops: CDR1 SGHTA, CDR2 FQGNSA. The CDR3 is 16 amino acids. The CDR3 nucleotides read TGTGCCAGCAGCTTAGCTTCGACTAGCGGGGACTACGAGCAGTACTTC. Amino acid sequence: CASSLASTSGDYEQYF. The variable domain in full, completed from reference TRBV7-2 and TRBJ2-7, reads GAGVSQSPSNKVTEKGKDVELRCDPISGHTALYWYRQSLGQGLEFLIYFQGNSAPDKSGLPSDRFSAERTGGSVSTLTIQRTQQEDSAVYLCASSLASTSGDYEQYFGPGTRLTVT.

The chain carries TRBV19 and TRBJ2-5; 13 bases line up with TRBD2. Trimming removed 3 bases from V and 5 bases from J; junction bases left unmatched: 12. The CDR3 contains 18 residues. Germline loops: CDR1 LNHDA, CDR2 SQIVND (reference sequence). CDR3 region: CASSIGRRLAGGVETQYF. The CDR3 region has the DNA TGTGCCAGTAGTATCGGGCGTAGACTAGCGGGAGGTGTGGAGACCCAGTACTTC.

The rearrangement uses TRBV5-5 and TRBJ2-7; 9 positions match TRBD1. Germline CDR1 SGHKS, CDR2 YYEKEE (reference sequence). The length of the CDR3 is 14 residues. V was pared by 2 bases and J by 4 bases, with 4 bases of the junction left unmatched. The CDR3 nucleotides read TGTGCCAGCAGCTTACAGGGGGCGGGGTACGAGCAGTACTTC. Amino acids: CASSLQGAGYEQYF.

J is TRBJ2-1 and V is TRBV28; the match to TRBD2 covers 7 bases. V shed 5 bases, J shed 4 bases, and the junction held 14 bases outside the gene matches. Germline V gene data show CDR1 as MDHEN and CDR2 as SYDVKM. The CDR3 has 17 residues. CDR3 sequence (DNA): TGTGCCAGCAGTCCGACCCTTGGGCTAGCGGCTTACAATGAGCAGTTCTTC. Protein sequence: CASSPTLGLAAYNEQFF.

The chain carries TRBV6-5 and TRBJ1-2; D is possibly TRBD1 (6 bases). The V and J ends lost 5 bases and 2 bases respectively, with 15 bases between them. This CDR3 region has 15 residues. The germline CDR1 and CDR2 sequences are MNHEY and SVGAGI. CDR3 sequence reads: CASSPSGQGNYGYTF. The DNA for the CDR3 is TGTGCCAGCAGTCCCAGCGGTCAGGGGAACTATGGCTACACCTTC.

This rearrangement joins TRBV5-6 to TRBJ1-1; D unresolved. Trimming cost V 2 bases and J 0 bases, with 8 bases left between them. Germline CDR1 SGHDT, CDR2 YYEEEE. This CDR3 contains 14 residues. The CDR3 region is CASSFVAMNTEAFF. The CDR3 DNA follows: TGTGCCAGCAGCTTTGTGGCAATGAACACTGAAGCTTTCTTT.

The chain couples TRBV30 to TRBJ1-4; 7 positions agree with TRBD1. The length of the CDR3 is 12 residues. Trimming took 4 bases from V and 8 from J; bases not matched to a gene: 4. Germline lookup yields CDR1 GTSNPN and CDR2 SVGIG (reference sequence). The CDR3 loop is CAWTADREKLFF. CDR3 coding DNA: TGTGCCTGGACCGCGGACAGGGAAAAACTGTTTTTT.

V gene TRBV7-6 combines with J gene TRBJ2-5, with D unresolved. The CDR3 is 13 residues long. Germline-derived CDR1 and CDR2 are SGHVS and FNYEAQ. The V end lost 2 bases, the J end lost 0 bases, and 4 bases lay between the germline ends. The DNA of the CDR3 is TGTGCCAGCAGCTTAATCTACCAAGAGACCCAGTACTTC. It is translated as CASSLIYQETQYF.

This chain links TRBV14 with TRBJ2-3, with 9 bases aligning to TRBD1. V was pared by 1 base and J by 3 bases, with 17 bases of the junction left unmatched. The CDR3 extends over 20 amino acids. Looked up from germline, CDR1 is SGHDN and CDR2 is FVKESK. The CDR3: CASSQAFILDRGGYTDTQYF. The DNA of the CDR3 is TGTGCCAGCAGCCAAGCGTTCATCTTGGACAGGGGCGGATATACAGATACGCAGTATTTT.

The V gene is TRBV28, the J gene TRBJ1-2, with D tentatively TRBD1 (6 bases). The V end lost 10 bases, the J end lost 5 bases, and 17 bases lay between the germline ends. Germline V CDR1 and CDR2: MDHEN, SYDVKM. CDR3 length: 13 amino acids. DNA for the CDR3: TGTGCCATCGAGGGGCAGGGGAGATATGGCTACACCTTC. This encodes CAIEGQGRYGYTF.